A selection of T cell receptor beta chains follows, all from one sample in a study of T cells in Graves' hyperthyroidism and ophthalmopathy. A single record per CDR3 protein comes from TCRdb applying MiXCR to the multiplex PCR reads. The data show around 450,000 distinct CDR3 sequences, with about 13% seen just once and around 5.3% held by the top ten. The sample comprised blood. These receptors came from a woman in her late teens or twenties with Graves' hyperthyroidism. The CDR3 runs from the conserved cysteine through the conserved F or W. Each record gives: J gene, V gene, D gene, CDR3 protein. D genes are given only for firm matches.

>TRBJ2-1|TRBV6-1|TRBD1
CASSEPTGQGWYEQFF
>TRBJ1-2|TRBV19|NA
CASTAETNYGYTF
>TRBJ2-1|TRBV19|NA
CASSSTSLISNEQFF
>TRBJ2-3|TRBV20-1|TRBD1
CSATRDSRGTDTQYF
>TRBJ2-3|TRBV19|TRBD2
CASSMKRGGTDTQYF
>TRBJ2-7|TRBV3-1|NA
CASSRNPTAGGNEQYF
>TRBJ2-7|TRBV28|NA
CASSFGARSAIYEQYF
>TRBJ1-1|TRBV7-9|NA
CASSFEGGTTSNTEAFF
>TRBJ1-1|TRBV2|TRBD1
CASSLQGLFKRTEAFF
>TRBJ2-1|TRBV19|TRBD2
CASSIRPGGRGDEQFF
>TRBJ2-3|TRBV10-1|NA
CASYPEGADTQYF
>TRBJ2-1|TRBV6-1|NA
CASATMRNEQFF
>TRBJ1-2|TRBV7-2|NA
CASSFTGGYTF
>TRBJ2-1|TRBV2|NA
CASIFERSYNEQFF
>TRBJ2-7|TRBV6-5|NA
CASSYSFGEEQYF
>TRBJ2-7|TRBV3-1|TRBD1
CASSHGTGNYEQYF
>TRBJ2-7|TRBV4-3|TRBD1
CASSQGQGSPYEQYF
>TRBJ2-7|TRBV12-3/TRBV12-4|NA
CASLTGAPYEQYF
>TRBJ1-1|TRBV6-1|TRBD1
CASTAAGGEAEAFF
>TRBJ2-5|TRBV14|NA
CASSQGTLPETQYF
>TRBJ2-3|TRBV20-1|NA
CSAYNPTSTDTQYF
>TRBJ2-1|TRBV30|NA
CAWSTTTSQEQFF
>TRBJ2-3|TRBV9|TRBD2
CASSVAGWLAGSTDTQYF
>TRBJ2-1|TRBV11-2|NA
CASSRAFNEQFF
>TRBJ2-7|TRBV9|NA
CASSVGDTPYEQYF
>TRBJ1-2|TRBV19|NA
CASSMRTTYGYTF
>TRBJ2-1|TRBV6-2/TRBV6-3|TRBD2
CASSPPRLAYNEQFF
>TRBJ1-1|TRBV5-6|NA
CASSPGARDTEAFF
>TRBJ1-1|TRBV27|NA
CASSTRWGGRSTEAFF